This passage covers 9 T cell receptor beta chains from one sample sequenced in a study of blood T cells in healthy people across ages. A sample-barcoded 5' primer and a J-beta primer mix were used in a second PCR of roughly 7 to 12 cycles. One entry per CDR3 protein results from TCRdb running MiXCR on the 5' RACE reads. This table has more than 800,000 distinct CDR3 sequences, under 55% appearing once. Sequencing was carried out using blood. These TCRs come from a woman aged 60-70 years in good health.

V is TRBV6-2 or TRBV6-3 and J is TRBJ2-3; D call uncertain. This CDR3 spans 16 amino acids. Germline V lookup: CDR1 MNHEY, CDR2 SVGEGT. Trimming shortened V by 0 bases and J by 4 bases, and 14 bases separated the two germline ends. The CDR3 region is CASSYSVEGPADTQYF. DNA for the CDR3: TGTGCCAGCAGTTACTCTGTGGAAGGGCCGGCAGATACGCAGTATTTT.

The chain combines TRBV10-3 with TRBJ1-1, with a tentative D call TRBD1 (5 bases). This CDR3 has 15 residues. Germline CDR1 reads ENHRY; CDR2 reads SYGVKD. V was pared by 2 bases and J by 5 bases, with 15 bases between. This CDR3 reads CAISEAIGGSTEAFF. In nucleotides, the CDR3 is TGTGCCATCAGTGAGGCGATTGGGGGGAGTACTGAAGCTTTCTTT.

The rearrangement joins TRBV6-1 to TRBJ2-7; D gene unclear. The CDR3 contains 11 residues. CDR1 and CDR2 (germline): MNHNS, SASEGT. Between the trimmed V and J ends, which lost 4 bases and 5 bases, there was a span of 6 bases. The CDR3 region is CASSVWDEQYF. CDR3 coding DNA: TGTGCCAGCAGTGTATGGGACGAGCAGTACTTC.

The sample holds a few counts of this clonotype. The chain joins TRBV14 to TRBJ2-1; D ambiguous. Trimming took off 3 bases at V and 5 bases at J, with 26 bases between the two ends. CDR3 length: 19 residues. Germline CDR1 is SGHDN and CDR2 is FVKESK. CDR3 loop: CASSHTDLGWAGRDNEQFF. The CDR3 DNA is TGTGCCAGCAGCCACACCGATTTAGGCTGGGCCGGTCGGGACAATGAGCAGTTCTTC.

This clonotype has a handful of counts. The chain joins TRBV29-1 to TRBJ1-1, with D tentatively TRBD1 (5 bases). Trimming took 0 bases from V and 5 from J, leaving 16 bases between them. Germline V gene lookup returns CDR1 SQVTM and CDR2 ANQGSEA. The CDR3 loop spans 15 amino acids. The CDR3 region is CSVEDLQGVETEAFF. The DNA of the CDR3 is TGCAGCGTTGAAGATCTCCAGGGAGTGGAAACTGAAGCTTTCTTT.

There are a few counts of this clonotype. J is TRBJ2-5 and V is TRBV30, with D perhaps matching TRBD2 (6 bases). CDR3 length: 13 residues. Germline CDR1 is GTSNPN and CDR2 is SVGIG (reference sequence). V lost 5 bases to trimming and J lost 2 bases, with 12 bases between them. The DNA of the CDR3 is TGTGCCTGGGAACTAGCATTTCAAGAGACCCAGTACTTC. This sequence encodes CAWELAFQETQYF.

This clonotype was picked up a small number of times. CDR3 loop: CSVVREDSYEQYF. The CDR3 nucleotides are TGCAGCGTTGTACGGGAAGATTCCTACGAGCAGTACTTC. This chain joins TRBV29-1 and TRBJ2-7, with a weak D call TRBD2 (5 bases). V was shortened by 4 bases and J by 1 base, with 11 bases between the two germline ends. In germline, CDR1 is SQVTM, CDR2 ANQGSEA. This CDR3 has 13 residues.

The V gene is TRBV6-5, the J gene TRBJ2-1; 7 bases line up with TRBD2. Germline values: CDR1 MNHEY, CDR2 SVGAGI. The CDR3 runs to 16 residues. V was pared by 0 bases and J by 4 bases, with 6 bases of the junction left unmatched. The CDR3 loop is CASSYSFAGEYNEQFF. The CDR3 DNA reads TGTGCCAGCAGTTACTCGTTTGCGGGAGAATACAATGAGCAGTTCTTC.

This clonotype was recorded once. The chain uses TRBV19 and TRBJ2-1, with D unresolved. The J call could be wrong; TRBJ2-7 is a better fit for the DNA end. Per the germline V gene, CDR1 is LNHDA and CDR2 is SQIVND (reference sequence). The CDR3 sequence is 16 residues long. Written as DNA, the CDR3 is TGTGCCAGTAGCTTATACTCGTCGGCCGCGAACAATGAGCAGTACTTC. Its protein is CASSLYSSAANNEQYF.